This T cell receptor (beta chain) is from a study of blood T cell repertoires in COVID-19. Study-wide background: Researchers got acute and convalescent COVID-19 samples from the United States, Italy and Spain.

With 3 bases removed from V and 7 bases from J, the gap between germline ends came to 22 bases. Per germline, CDR1 KGHSH and CDR2 LQKENI. The CDR3 runs 16 residues. Recruits, aged roughly 18 to 95 years, lived in 24 US areas. In assigning cohorts, the study relied on participant-reported clinical history. Per the study methods: Reference gene primers were amplified, and this amplification served to estimate nucleated cell counts. Assay used: immunoSEQ multiplex PCR; TCRdb lists only in-frame clones, some missing. The DNA was the basis for D and trimming; V, J and clone size are from that table. The table shows about 210,000 clones, with 80% to 90% occurring only once.

The sequenced sample consisted of PBMCs or T cells enriched from blood (not recorded which). The origin of this receptor is a man aged 18 to 30 with acute COVID-19. The chain recombines TRBV18 with TRBJ2-7; possible D gene TRBD1, 7 bases. The CDR3 region is CASSPSWTGGVGEQYF. The CDR3 DNA reads TGTGCCAGCTCACCCTCATGGACAGGCGGGGTAGGGGAGCAGTACTTC. Full variable domain (rest looked up from reference TRBV18 and TRBJ2-7): NAGVMQNPRHLVRRRGQEARLRCSPMKGHSHVYWYRQLPEEGLKFMVYLQKENIIDESGMPKERFSAEFPKEGPSILRIQQVVRGDSAAYFCASSPSWTGGVGEQYFGPGTRLTVT.